What follows describes a single T cell receptor (beta chain). Its antigen is undetermined. This record comes from a study of vaccination and CD4 T cells after COVID-19. Study at large: A CEFX pool, an HIV-1 Nef pool, or no peptide went to control cultures. Study-wide points: Rising from about 20 to 38, the median of SARS-CoV-2-reactive clonotypes did not change significantly.

V lost 4 bases to trimming and J lost 8 bases, with 21 bases between them. Per the germline V gene, CDR1 is SGHRS and CDR2 is YFSETQ. There are 15 residues in the CDR3. Cultured CD4+ T-cell DNA underwent Oncomine TCR Beta short-read sequencing. TCRdb redid the calling of the PCR reads with MiXCR, one entry per CDR3 protein. The sample includes around 20,000 distinct CDR3 sequences, about half of them seen just once. Stated treatment: roughly 11-day PBMC culture with coronavirus spike peptide pools or control peptides (ViraFEST assay). Per well, some 2 million PBMCs were cultured in the presence of around 11 IU/ml IL-2 and 9 to 10 ug/ml peptide pools. CD4+ T cells were isolated by negative selection after less than eleven days of culture.

Sequencing input: CD4+ T cells from blood, cultured in vitro. The chain employs TRBV5-1 and TRBJ1-2; weak D call: TRBD1 (6 bases). This receptor was taken from a human donor who had recovered from COVID-19. The CDR3 DNA is TGCGCCAGCAGCGCCGTCGGGGGGCAAGCTAGGGGCTACACCTTC. This translates into CASSAVGGQARGYTF.